The T cell receptor (beta chain) under discussion was sequenced for a study of response to subunit inactivated influenza vaccine. TCRdb re-analysed the RT-PCR reads in MiXCR, keeping a single row per CDR3 protein. The sample includes roughly 700,000 distinct CDR3 sequences, approximately 15% of them seen just once. Study-level findings and limits: Authors suggested each seasonal flu vaccination may recruit only limited numbers of new T cells.

This clonotype was seen a few times. The antigen is undetermined. This specimen was PBMCs from blood, taken 14 to 15 days before vaccination. The TCR was taken from a man in his forties or fifties who received an inactivated influenza vaccine.

As DNA, the CDR3 is TGTGCCAGCAGCTGGTACAGGGGACGGATCGAGACCCAGTACTTC. Its protein is CASSWYRGRIETQYF. The chain combines TRBV5-6 with TRBJ2-5; TRBD1 aligns across 7 bases. The CDR3 is made up of 15 amino acids. The germline gives CDR1 SGHDT, CDR2 YYEEEE. Germline trimming cut 3 bases from V and 5 bases from J; bases unmatched to any gene: 10. Variable domain in full (rest from reference TRBV5-6 and TRBJ2-5): DAGVTQSPTHLIKTRGQQVTLRCSPKSGHDTVSWYQQALGQGPQFIFQYYEEEERQRGNFPDRFSGHQFPNYSSELNVNALLLGDSALYLCASSWYRGRIETQYFGPGTRLLVL.